These T cell receptor beta chains were read from a single sample in a study of breast tumors, draining lymph nodes, adjacent tissues. TCRdb re-called the multiplex PCR reads through MiXCR, storing one row per CDR3 protein. The sample yields about 89,000 distinct CDR3 sequences, roughly 29% seen once. Input material: axillary lymph node tissue. The receptors come from a female donor with breast cancer. Some clones in this sample may be carry-over from other donors' samples. The CDR3 runs from the conserved cysteine through the conserved F or W. A D gene is named only where the DNA matches it firmly. Not every row has a clone size; where given, it reads once, few, many or a size class.

j_call	clone_size	v_call	d_call	cdr3_aa	cdr3_nt
TRBJ1-6	many	TRBV5-1	.	CASSLGQNNSPLHF	TGCGCCAGCAGCCTCGGACAGAATAATTCACCCCTCCACTTT
TRBJ2-2	many	TRBV20-1	TRBD1	CSARLPTGDSTGELFF	TGCAGTGCTAGACTCCCGACAGGGGATAGCACCGGGGAGCTGTTTTTT
TRBJ2-6	.	TRBV6-4	TRBD1	CASSEQGAGGANVLTF	TGTGCCAGCAGTGAACAGGGGGCTGGCGGGGCCAACGTCCTGACTTTC
TRBJ2-2	many	TRBV6-2/TRBV6-3	TRBD2	CASRTSGTNTGELFF	TGTGCCAGCAGGACTAGCGGGACCAACACCGGGGAGCTGTTTTTT
TRBJ1-1	few	TRBV6-5	.	CASSYEVNTEAFF	TGTGCCAGCAGTTACGAGGTGAACACTGAAGCTTTCTTT
TRBJ2-3	many	TRBV2	.	CASSRTHGGTDTQYF	TGTGCCAGCAGTAGGACTCATGGGGGCACAGATACGCAGTATTTT
TRBJ2-7	many	TRBV6-1	TRBD2	CASRIRTLAAYEQYF	TGTGCCAGCAGGATCAGAACTCTAGCGGCCTACGAGCAGTACTTC
TRBJ2-7	many	TRBV9	TRBD1	CASSAGQSYEQYF	TGTGCCAGCAGCGCGGGACAGTCCTACGAGCAGTACTTC
TRBJ2-1	many	TRBV7-8	TRBD2	CASSHTSGRFTNEQFF	TGTGCCAGCAGCCATACTAGCGGGAGGTTCACGAATGAGCAGTTCTTC
TRBJ2-3	many	TRBV7-2	TRBD2	CASSLVGWVTSGRRADTQYF	TGTGCCAGCAGCTTAGTCGGTTGGGTCACTAGCGGGAGAAGGGCAGATACGCAGTATTTT
TRBJ1-5	once	TRBV2	.	CASSVGQYSNQPQHF	TGTGCCAGCAGTGTTGGACAGTATAGCAATCAGCCCCAGCATTTT
TRBJ2-6	many	TRBV19	TRBD2	CASSISWDYSGANVLTF	TGTGCCAGTAGTATTTCCTGGGACTACTCTGGGGCCAACGTCCTGACTTTC
TRBJ2-5	.	TRBV25-1	.	CASIQGPTQYF	TGTGCCAGCATCCAAGGGCCGACCCAGTACTTC
TRBJ1-6	.	TRBV7-2	.	CASSLLGTGNNSPLHF	TGTGCCAGCAGCCTACTCGGAACAGGGAACAATTCACCCCTCCACTTT
TRBJ2-7	.	TRBV12-3/TRBV12-4	TRBD2	CASSPRLAGVTYEQYF	TGTGCCAGCAGTCCCAGACTAGCGGGAGTAACCTACGAGCAGTACTTC
TRBJ2-3	many	TRBV3-1	.	CASSQDHVDTQYF	TGTGCCAGCAGCCAAGATCACGTAGATACGCAGTATTTT
TRBJ2-5	.	TRBV2	TRBD2	CASSEREGFVQEAQYF	TGTGCCAGCAGCGAAAGGGAGGGATTCGTCCAAGAGGCCCAGTACTTC